This T cell receptor beta chain derives from a study of blood T cell repertoires in COVID-19 (dated by TCRdb to between 2020 and 2021). General notes on the study: Collaborator samples came from the United States, Italy and Spain and covered acute and convalescent phases of COVID-19. Sample metadata almost always included a de-identified subject ID, COVID-19 status, age in years and sex. A freely available public database, intended as a resource for researchers studying the immune response to SARS-CoV-2, is where the repertoires were released. Where available, HLA class I and class II types were obtained from metadata supplied by the sample provider rather than from assay-based typing. Subjects who had been exposed to COVID-19, were actively infected with it, or had recovered from it provided the deeply sampled blood TCRbeta repertoires that made up the dataset. The samples were drawn from two sources: the first 160 participants of the ongoing ImmuneRACE study, and 1,254 subjects contributed by 6 global collaborators. The prospective study material was composed of cDNA or gDNA derived from T cells, B-cell-depleted T cells, or PBMCs.

With regard to this clone: Its antigen remains unidentified. No much larger clonotype is one base removed from it; base qualities were not supplied.

Participants in the prospective study were aged roughly 18 to 100 years, lived in more than 20 United States geographic areas, and enrolled through a virtual design. In the prospective study, participants were assigned to cohorts based on the clinical history participants reported in a screening survey and a study questionnaire. Each participant in the prospective study had whole blood, serum and a nasopharyngeal or oropharyngeal swab collected by mobile phlebotomists. Additional blood draws and questionnaires over a roughly two-month period could optionally be provided by prospective study participants. Blood samples from the prospective study were shipped frozen or at room temperature prior to DNA extraction. General conclusions and limits of the study: The quantity of clinical and demographic metadata differed by source and by participant and was supplied without curation.

TCRbeta CDR3 regions were amplified from genomic DNA using the immunoSEQ Assay, a bias-controlled multiplex PCR. Per the authors' processing: The number of nucleated cells in each sample was estimated by amplification of reference gene primers within the assay. To quantify the absolute abundance of each unique TCRbeta CDR3 rearrangement, sequence reads were collapsed and filtered. For each sample, productive Simpson clonality was calculated as the square root of Simpson's diversity index across productive rearrangements. TCRdb's version of the immuneACCESS table is confined to in-frame rearrangements and falls short of the full clone set. An unresolved V gene accounts for under half of the shortfall where checked; the remainder is of unknown origin. V and J calls and clone size are given by that table; D and trimming were obtained from the DNA. Counted in this sample were around 160,000 clones; 70% to 90% of them appeared once. The top ten hold 1.2% of the sample.

The receptor's source is a woman aged 30 to 39 with acute COVID-19. The sequenced sample consisted of PBMCs or T cells enriched from blood (not recorded which).

The nucleotide sequence is TGTGCCAGCAGTTTAATTCCAGGCCATAGCAATCAGCCCCAGCATTTT. Protein translation: CASSLIPGHSNQPQHF. The V and J genes are TRBV28 and TRBJ1-5; the D gene lacks a confident call. As encoded in the germline V gene, CDR1 is MDHEN while CDR2 is SYDVKM. V is shortened by 2 bases, J by 0 bases, and the region joining them spans 11 bases. Measured from the cysteine to the phenylalanine, the CDR3 is 16 residues long. Here the CDR3 DNA is all that survives: 48 bases in frame from base 1.